This T cell receptor beta chain was found in a study of cytomegalovirus exposure and HLA in healthy donors. General study findings and limits: About 180 TCR beta chains were listed as cytomegalovirus-associated. Later analysis indicated greater clonal expansion among HLA-associated TCR beta chains than among equally common other chains.

Healthy people donating bone marrow made up the donors. The PCR employed 60 Vbeta primers together with 13 Jbeta primers. Here immunoSEQ multiplex PCR was the method, and the copy in TCRdb shows in-frame clones only, minus some. Recorded for this sample: 50,000 to 80,000 clones. With regard to this clone: Its antigen remains unknown.

V was cut by 4 bases and J by 3 bases, with 13 bases left in between. The CDR3 runs 14 residues. The germline V gene encodes CDR1 SNHLY and CDR2 FYNNEI. This clonotype originated in a young woman in good health and CMV-seronegative. Specimen: PBMCs. The chain recombines TRBV2 with TRBJ2-7; D call uncertain. Written as DNA, the CDR3 is TGTGCCAGCAGTGGCTCCGAGAGTGACTACGAGCAGTACTTC. Translating gives CASSGSESDYEQYF.